This T cell receptor beta chain was obtained from a study of cytomegalovirus exposure and HLA in healthy donors. Regarding this clone: Its antigen is unidentified.

Study findings and constraints: High specificity and sensitivity for cytomegalovirus status were reported for the classifier.

The CDR3 totals 13 residues. Looked up from germline, CDR1 is ENHRY and CDR2 is SYGVKD. Trimming cost V 10 bases and J 2 bases, with 14 bases left between them. Data came from immunoSEQ multiplex PCR; TCRdb stores just in-frame clones and leaves some out. The sample consists of 100,000 to 150,000 clones, 89% of them appearing once. The genes are TRBV10-3 and TRBJ1-1; weak D call: TRBD1 (6 bases). This TCR was recovered from a man aged 25 to 40 in good health and CMV-seronegative. Sequencing input: PBMCs. For the CDR3, the DNA is TGTGCCACGTCCAGGGGTGGAAACACTGAAGCTTTCTTT. This gives the protein CATSRGGNTEAFF.